The rows below give T cell receptor beta chains drawn from one sample of a study of beta chain features in type 1 diabetes. Here immunoSEQ multiplex PCR was the method, and the copy in TCRdb shows in-frame clones only, minus some. This table has 150,000 to 200,000 clones, approximately 9.9% appearing once. Sample: central memory CD4+ T cells from blood. All receptors come from a woman younger than 35 in good health. The CDR3 runs from the conserved cysteine through the conserved F or W. D genes are given only for firm matches. Where a row states a size, it is once, few, many or the class of an expanded clone; other rows omit it.

D,V,J,size,length,DNA,CDR3
NA,TRBV29-1,TRBJ1-3,few,13,TGCAGCGTTGATAGCAGGGCTGGAAACACCATATATTTT,CSVDSRAGNTIYF
TRBD1,TRBV7-2,TRBJ2-7,medium-sized,15,TGTGCCAGCAGCACATACGGGACAGGGAGAGGGGAGCAGTACTTC,CASSTYGTGRGEQYF
TRBD2,TRBV18,TRBJ2-7,few,15,TGTGCCAGCTCACCGGGGACTAGCGGGACCTACGAGCAGTACTTC,CASSPGTSGTYEQYF
NA,TRBV10-3,TRBJ2-1,few,13,TGTGCCATCAGTGACGGGGATTACAATGAGCAGTTCTTC,CAISDGDYNEQFF
NA,TRBV18,TRBJ1-2,NA,16,TGTGCCAGCTCATCCCAAGCGGGACGGGAAATCTATGGCTACACCTTC,CASSSQAGREIYGYTF
TRBD1,TRBV6-6,TRBJ2-7,many,14,TGTGCCAGCAGACACGGACAGGGGGACTACGAGCAGTACTTC,CASRHGQGDYEQYF
NA,TRBV11-1,TRBJ2-2,NA,14,TGTGCCAGCAGCTTAGTCCAGGGGACCGGGGAGCTGTTTTTT,CASSLVQGTGELFF
TRBD2,TRBV7-9,TRBJ2-7,NA,15,TGTGCCAGCAGCCCGCAAGGGACTAGCGTCTCCGAGCAGTACTTC,CASSPQGTSVSEQYF
TRBD2,TRBV5-1,TRBJ2-3,NA,17,TGCGCCAGCAGCCTACTGGGACTAGCGGGGGGGTCTGATACGCAGTATTTT,CASSLLGLAGGSDTQYF
NA,TRBV4-3,TRBJ1-2,many,16,TGCGCCAGCGCTCGGGGCAGGGGAATGACTAACTATGGCTACACCTTC,CASARGRGMTNYGYTF
TRBD1,TRBV30,TRBJ2-2,few,16,TGTGCCTGGAGTCTTGGCGAGCAGGGGGCCACCGGGGAGCTGTTTTTT,CAWSLGEQGATGELFF
NA,TRBV2,TRBJ2-3,few,14,TGTGCCAGCAGTCAAAGCGGCCTCACAGATACGCAGTATTTT,CASSQSGLTDTQYF
TRBD2,TRBV5-1,TRBJ2-3,NA,16,TGCGCCAGCAGCATTCGGACTAGCGGGGGAAAAGATACGCAGTATTTT,CASSIRTSGGKDTQYF
TRBD2,TRBV6-6,TRBJ2-3,NA,16,TGTGCCAGCAGTTACAGTCCGACTAGCAGGTTATGGTGGCAGTATTTT,CASSYSPTSRLWWQYF
TRBD2,TRBV2,TRBJ2-5,few,13,TGTGCCAGCGGAACTAGCGGGGGGGAGACCCAGTACTTC,CASGTSGGETQYF
TRBD2,TRBV7-2,TRBJ2-5,few,16,TGTGCCAGCAGCCGCACTAGCGGGAGTGGGCGAGAGACCCAGTACTTC,CASSRTSGSGRETQYF
NA,TRBV7-9,TRBJ1-5,few,15,TGTGCCAGCAGCTTAGGTGTGGGGGGGAATCAGCCCCAGCATTTT,CASSLGVGGNQPQHF
TRBD1,TRBV5-1,TRBJ1-1,NA,15,TGCGCCAGCAGCTTGGGCTCAGGGGACAGGACTGAAGCTTTCTTT,CASSLGSGDRTEAFF
TRBD1,TRBV7-2,TRBJ1-6,few,14,TGTGCCAGCAGCCCCCGGGACAGGGGATCACCCCTCCACTTT,CASSPRDRGSPLHF
NA,TRBV5-1,TRBJ2-4,few,14,TGCGCCAGCAGCGCCGGGACGGGCGGGGACATTCAGTACTTC,CASSAGTGGDIQYF
NA,TRBV19,TRBJ2-3,few,17,TGTGCCAGTAGTTGGGGGCCGGGACGGCCTAGCACAGATACGCAGTATTTT,CASSWGPGRPSTDTQYF
TRBD2,TRBV11-2,TRBJ2-1,NA,15,TGTGCCAGCAGCCCGGGACTAGCGGGATTGTATGAGCAGTTCTTC,CASSPGLAGLYEQFF
NA,TRBV7-2,TRBJ1-5,NA,13,TGTGCCAGCAGCCTTCAGGGAAATCAGCCCCAGCATTTT,CASSLQGNQPQHF
NA,TRBV7-9,TRBJ2-3,many,16,TGTGCCAGCAGCTTACGAGGGAGACAAAGCACAGATACGCAGTATTTT,CASSLRGRQSTDTQYF
TRBD1,TRBV19,TRBJ1-5,NA,16,TGTGCCAGTAGTATACTCAGGGGGCAGGGCAATCAGCCCCAGCATTTT,CASSILRGQGNQPQHF
TRBD1,TRBV2,TRBJ1-5,NA,14,TGTGCCAGCAGAGATCAGGGGGCCTTTCAGCCCCAGCATTTT,CASRDQGAFQPQHF
TRBD2,TRBV5-1,TRBJ2-7,few,14,TGCGCCAGCAGCCAGACTAGCACCTCCTACGAGCAGTACTTC,CASSQTSTSYEQYF
NA,TRBV5-1,TRBJ1-2,NA,15,TGCGCCAGCAGACCATCGGACACTGCTAACTATGGCTACACCTTC,CASRPSDTANYGYTF
NA,TRBV7-3,TRBJ1-6,NA,14,TGTGCCAGCAGCCCCGGGACTCCTAATTCACCCCTCCACTTT,CASSPGTPNSPLHF
TRBD1,TRBV2,TRBJ2-7,few,16,TGTGCCAGCAGTGTCTCCGTGACAGGGGGTTCCTACGAGCAGTACTTC,CASSVSVTGGSYEQYF
TRBD2,TRBV18,TRBJ2-5,NA,13,TGTGCCAGCTCACCTAGCGGGGTTGAGACCCAGTACTTC,CASSPSGVETQYF
TRBD1,TRBV5-1,TRBJ1-1,few,16,TGCGCCAGCAGCTGGACCCTCGGGACAGGGGGCACTGAAGCTTTCTTT,CASSWTLGTGGTEAFF
TRBD1,TRBV9,TRBJ2-7,few,13,TGTGCCAGCAGCTCGACAGGGATGGGGGAGCAGTACTTC,CASSSTGMGEQYF
NA,TRBV25-1,TRBJ1-3,few,14,TGTGCCAGCAGTGAGGGGGGGCTTCTAGACACCATATATTTT,CASSEGGLLDTIYF
TRBD2,TRBV2,TRBJ2-1,NA,15,TGTGCCAGCAGGGGGACTAGCTTCTCCTTGGCTGAGCAGTTCTTC,CASRGTSFSLAEQFF
NA,TRBV29-1,TRBJ2-2,NA,14,TGCAGCGTTGTGAGTTTAGTAAACACCGGGGAGCTGTTTTTT,CSVVSLVNTGELFF
TRBD1,TRBV7-8,TRBJ2-7,NA,14,TGTGCCAGCAGCTTTGGGACAGGTTCCTACGAGCAGTACTTC,CASSFGTGSYEQYF
TRBD2,TRBV7-3,TRBJ2-5,NA,14,TGTGCCAGCAGCCAGCGGGGGGGCAGGGAGACCCAGTACTTC,CASSQRGGRETQYF
TRBD1,TRBV5-4,TRBJ1-1,few,15,TGTGCCAGCAGCTGGGACAGGGGGAAGGACACTGAAGCTTTCTTT,CASSWDRGKDTEAFF
NA,TRBV29-1,TRBJ1-1,few,12,TGCAGCGCATTGGGGGGGTGGACTGAAGCTTTCTTT,CSALGGWTEAFF
NA,TRBV2,TRBJ2-5,few,13,TGTGCCAGCAGTGTGGACAGACAAGAGACCCAGTACTTC,CASSVDRQETQYF
NA,TRBV2,TRBJ2-3,few,14,TGTGCCAGCAGGCAAAGGCGGGACACAGATACGCAGTATTTT,CASRQRRDTDTQYF
NA,TRBV18,TRBJ2-2,NA,14,TGTGCCAGCTCACCGGGACTCGACACCGGGGAGCTGTTTTTT,CASSPGLDTGELFF
NA,TRBV13,TRBJ2-2,NA,16,TGTGCCAGCAGCTTAGGCGAACTAGCAGGCACCGGGGAGCTGTTTTTT,CASSLGELAGTGELFF
TRBD1,TRBV27,TRBJ2-7,few,16,TGTGCCAGCAGTTTACGGGCCGGGACAGGGGAGAACGAGCAGTACTTC,CASSLRAGTGENEQYF
NA,TRBV6-5,TRBJ1-2,many,15,TGTGCCAGCAGTTACTCGTTTAGTTCCCTCTATGGCTACACCTTC,CASSYSFSSLYGYTF
NA,TRBV7-2,TRBJ2-3,NA,14,TGTGCCAGCAGCTTGGAGACTCCGTTGGATACGCAGTATTTT,CASSLETPLDTQYF
NA,TRBV7-2,TRBJ1-2,few,14,TGTGCCAGCAGCTTTCCAGGGAATTGGAACGGCTACACCTTC,CASSFPGNWNGYTF
TRBD1,TRBV27,TRBJ2-1,NA,13,TGTGCCAGCAGTTTCCTCCAGGGGGAAGAGCAGTTCTTC,CASSFLQGEEQFF
NA,TRBV11-2,TRBJ2-4,few,19,TGTGCCAGCAGCTTGTTTCTCGGTGGTCTACTTATAGCCAAAAACATTCAGTACTTC,CASSLFLGGLLIAKNIQYF